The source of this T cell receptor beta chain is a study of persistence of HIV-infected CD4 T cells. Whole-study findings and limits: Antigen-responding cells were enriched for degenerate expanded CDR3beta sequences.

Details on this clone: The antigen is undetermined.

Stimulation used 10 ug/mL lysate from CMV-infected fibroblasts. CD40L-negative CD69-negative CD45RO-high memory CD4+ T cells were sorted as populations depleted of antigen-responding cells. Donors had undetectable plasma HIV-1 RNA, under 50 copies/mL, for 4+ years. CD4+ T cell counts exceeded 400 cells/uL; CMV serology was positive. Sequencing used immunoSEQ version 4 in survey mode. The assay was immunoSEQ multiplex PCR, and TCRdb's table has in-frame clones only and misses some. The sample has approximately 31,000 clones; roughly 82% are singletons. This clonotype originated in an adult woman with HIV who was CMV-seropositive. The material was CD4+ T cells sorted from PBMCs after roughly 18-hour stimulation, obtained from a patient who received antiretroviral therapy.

The CDR3 is CASSEGLAPGANVLTF. CDR3 bases: TGCGCCAGCAGTGAAGGGCTTGCCCCTGGGGCCAACGTCCTGACTTTC. The chain links TRBV5-1 to TRBJ2-6; D is unclear. Trimming shortened V by 5 bases and J by 2 bases, and 14 bases separated the two germline ends. The germline V gene encodes CDR1 SGHRS and CDR2 YFSETQ. The CDR3 length is 16 residues.